The T cell receptor (beta chain) described here comes from a study of T-cell memory formation after mild COVID-19. Study-level information: In these data, TCR clusters were largely donor specific. The study, taken as a whole, reports: Shrinking CD4+ clones resided mostly in CM and EM, and CD8+ ones in EMRA.

This clonotype was detected a few times. Its antigen is still unknown. UMIs and sample barcodes were carried by the TCR alpha and TCR beta cDNA libraries that 5'RACE produced using constant-segment primers. TCRdb fed the 5' RACE reads into MiXCR, producing one record per CDR3 protein. The sample lists around 440,000 distinct CDR3 sequences; approximately 18% were seen once. Trimming shortened V by 3 bases and J by 1 base, and 9 bases separated the two germline ends. This CDR3 contains 14 residues. Per germline, CDR1 KGHSH and CDR2 LQKENI. The receptor comes from an adult woman who had mild COVID-19 (a few samples of this study predate the infection). Cell type and time point are not known. This chain connects TRBV18 to TRBJ1-1, with a possible D match to TRBD1 (5 bases). Sequencing input: PBMCs or a T cell subset sorted from them (not recorded which). The CDR3 region has the DNA TGTGCCAGCTCACCTGGGGCAGCGAACACTGAAGCTTTCTTT. As protein: CASSPGAANTEAFF.